This passage covers 21 T cell receptor beta chains from one sample sequenced in a study of blood T cell repertoires in COVID-19. Only in-frame clones appear in the TCRdb table, and some are missing; sequencing was by immunoSEQ multiplex PCR. Counted here are about 74,000 clones, just over 85% occurring once; the ten biggest clones make up approximately 1.9%. Material: peripheral blood. Receptors originate from a woman at least 80 years old with active or convalescent COVID-19.

This rearrangement joins TRBV3-1 (or the pseudogene TRBV3-2) to TRBJ2-7; D remains unclear. Trimming took 2 bases from V and 0 from J, leaving 8 bases between them. The germline CDR1 and CDR2 sequences are LGHDT and YNNKEL (reference sequence). The CDR3 contains 14 residues. The CDR3 sequence: CASSQFRASYEQYF. The CDR3 DNA sequence: TGTGCCAGCAGCCAATTTCGAGCCTCCTACGAGCAGTACTTC.

The chain employs TRBV7-9 and TRBJ2-7; weak D call: TRBD2 (6 bases). Germline V gene lookup returns CDR1 SEHNR and CDR2 FQNEAQ (reference sequence). This CDR3 has 14 residues. V lost 7 bases, J lost 2 bases, and 15 bases lay in between. The CDR3, as DNA: TGTGCCAGCAACCTAAGGGAGGACCCCTACGAGCAGTACTTC. The encoded protein is CASNLREDPYEQYF.

This chain connects TRBV20-1 to TRBJ2-7; the D is unclear. V lost 3 bases to trimming and J lost 2 bases, with 14 bases between them. Germline V gene sequence: CDR1 DFQATT, CDR2 SNEGSKA (reference sequence). This CDR3 is 14 amino acids long. As DNA, the CDR3 is TGCAGTGCTAGTAGCTCGTATATACCCTACGAGCAGTACTTC. Its translation is CSASSSYIPYEQYF.

The rearrangement uses TRBV4-1 and TRBJ2-5; TRBD1 matches at 9 bases. Germline trimming cut 11 bases from V and 5 bases from J; bases unmatched to any gene: 12. This CDR3 spans 14 amino acids. From germline, CDR1 is MGHRA and CDR2 YSYEKL. The CDR3: CAFTGGQGGETQYF. DNA for the CDR3: TGCGCCTTCACAGGGGGACAGGGTGGTGAGACCCAGTACTTC.

The chain combines TRBV29-1 with TRBJ2-2; 8 bases are a match to TRBD2. Looked up from germline, CDR1 is SQVTM and CDR2 is ANQGSEA. With 4 bases clipped from V and 7 bases from J, the junction kept 8 bases outside the gene matches. The CDR3 contains 14 residues. The CDR3 reads CSVGRAGEVGELFF. CDR3 nucleotide sequence: TGCAGCGTTGGTCGAGCGGGAGAGGTCGGGGAGCTGTTTTTT.

V is TRBV6-1 and J is TRBJ1-2, with 9 bases aligning to TRBD1. Germline V lookup: CDR1 MNHNS, CDR2 SASEGT. J lost 8 bases, V lost 0 bases, and 7 bases had no gene match. The CDR3 length is 15 residues. CDR3 in amino acids: CASSEAPGQGGGYTF. CDR3 sequence (DNA): TGTGCCAGCAGTGAAGCCCCGGGACAGGGTGGCGGCTACACCTTC.

This sequence joins TRBV6-6 and TRBJ2-5, with D perhaps matching TRBD2 (11 bases). Germline V gene data show CDR1 as MNHNY and CDR2 as SVGAGI (reference sequence). The CDR3 consists of 19 residues. V lost 5 bases and J lost 3, with 28 bases in between. The CDR3, as DNA: TGTGCCAGCAGTCCTGGACAGGGGGGTAAACTAGCGGGAGAAGAGACCCAGTACTTC. Translating it yields CASSPGQGGKLAGEETQYF.

The chain links TRBV5-1 to TRBJ1-1; 9 bases are shared with TRBD1. The CDR3 has 15 residues. The trim removed 4 bases at V and 1 base at J, leaving 5 bases unmatched. Per germline, CDR1 SGHRS and CDR2 YFSETQ. CDR3 DNA: TGCGCCAGCAGCACACTGACAGGGGGGAACACTGAAGCTTTCTTT. Amino acid sequence: CASSTLTGGNTEAFF.

V and J are TRBV7-9 and TRBJ1-1, with D uncertain. CDR1 and CDR2 (germline): SEHNR, FQNEAQ (reference sequence). The CDR3 sequence is 13 residues long. Trimming left V 4 bases short and J 5 bases short, with 11 bases between. CDR3 in amino acids: CASSSSGETEAFF. CDR3 bases: TGTGCCAGCAGCTCAAGCGGGGAGACTGAAGCTTTCTTT.

The chain joins TRBV2 to TRBJ1-4; 11 bases are shared with TRBD1. J was trimmed by 5 bases and V by 7 bases; bases with no gene match: 6. This CDR3 comprises 15 residues. Germline V gene lookup returns CDR1 SNHLY and CDR2 FYNNEI. The CDR3 bases are TGTGCCAGCACCCCCGGGACAGGGGGGAATGAAAAACTGTTTTTT. As protein: CASTPGTGGNEKLFF.

As concerns this clone: A read error may account for a junction end that differs from germline. The CDR3 region has the DNA TGCAGCGTGGAAGGGTCCGGCACCGGGGAGCTGTTTTTT. As protein: CSVEGSGTGELFF. This chain connects TRBV29-1 to TRBJ2-2; D remains ambiguous. Per germline, CDR1 SQVTM and CDR2 ANQGSEA. The CDR3 is made up of 13 amino acids.

The chain combines TRBV29-1 with TRBJ2-5, with 9 positions matching TRBD1. With 6 bases clipped from V and 4 bases from J, the junction kept 6 bases outside the gene matches. Germline V CDR1 and CDR2: SQVTM, ANQGSEA. The CDR3 is 13 residues long. The CDR3 here is CSVTGGLRETQYF. CDR3 bases: TGCAGCGTGACAGGGGGATTACGAGAGACCCAGTACTTC.

The V and J genes are TRBV5-6 and TRBJ2-7; the D gene is possibly TRBD1 (5 bases). CDR1 and CDR2 (germline): SGHDT, YYEEEE. V lost 2 bases to trimming and J lost 3 bases, with 15 bases between them. The CDR3 is made up of 15 amino acids. The CDR3 region has the DNA TGTGCCAGCAGCTTTGGTGTAGGGGTCGTCTACGAGCAGTACTTC. Protein: CASSFGVGVVYEQYF.

This chain joins TRBV6-6 and TRBJ2-3; unclear D gene. Germline V gene sequence: CDR1 MNHNY, CDR2 SVGAGI (reference sequence). The V end was cut by 0 bases, the J end by 0 bases, with 10 bases between. CDR3 length: 16 amino acids. In nucleotides, the CDR3 is TGTGCCAGCAGTTACTCAGTGGGCCCTAGCACAGATACGCAGTATTTT. This codes for CASSYSVGPSTDTQYF.

Only one count was recorded for this clone. The V gene is TRBV5-4, the J gene TRBJ2-7; TRBD1 agrees at 7 bases. The CDR3 extends over 16 amino acids. Germline CDR1 is SGHNT and CDR2 is YYREEE (reference sequence). V shed 4 bases and J 3 bases; nucleotides not matched to a gene: 13. The CDR3 region has the DNA TGTGCCAGCAGCCCGTACAGGGGTGAAATGGTCTACGAGCAGTACTTC. This codes for CASSPYRGEMVYEQYF.

V gene TRBV12-3 or TRBV12-4 combines with J gene TRBJ1-6; D not resolved. V dropped 3 bases and J dropped 8 bases, with 5 bases sitting between them. The CDR3 has 12 residues. CDR3 sequence (DNA): TGTGCCAGCAGTTTCCCAGATTCACCCCTCCACTTT. It is translated as CASSFPDSPLHF.

The J gene is TRBJ1-6, the V gene TRBV3-1 (or the pseudogene TRBV3-2), with 7 bases that match TRBD1. This CDR3 has 15 amino acids. V gave up 4 bases and J gave up 12 bases; unmatched junction bases: 12. Germline V gene data show CDR1 as LGHDT and CDR2 as YNNKEL (reference sequence). CDR3 nucleotides: TGTGCCAGCAGCCGTACTCGGGACAGCCACATACCCCTCCACTTT. Amino acid sequence: CASSRTRDSHIPLHF.

V is TRBV3-1 (or the pseudogene TRBV3-2) and J is TRBJ1-2; D is ambiguous. Germline lookup yields CDR1 LGHDT and CDR2 YNNKEL (reference sequence). V lost 5 bases and J lost 3, with 19 bases in between. The CDR3 extends over 16 amino acids. The CDR3 sequence: CASSARGGRQDYGYTF. CDR3 bases: TGTGCCAGCAGCGCCCGGGGAGGCCGCCAGGACTATGGCTACACCTTC.

The genes are TRBV12-3 or TRBV12-4 and TRBJ1-4; D not resolved. Trimming removed 5 bases from V and 8 bases from J, with 12 bases in between. CDR3 length: 13 residues. CDR3 region: CASSIVRGEKLFF. The CDR3 nucleotides are TGTGCCAGCAGTATCGTCCGGGGAGAAAAACTGTTTTTT.

V usage is TRBV27 and J usage is TRBJ2-3; 8 bases line up with TRBD2. Germline V gene lookup returns CDR1 MNHEY and CDR2 SMNVEV (reference sequence). The CDR3 runs to 16 residues. The junction had 8 bases not matched to a gene; V was cut back by 5 bases and J by 1 base. CDR3 DNA sequence: TGTGCCAGCAGTAGAAGCGGGAGAGGAGGCACAGATACGCAGTATTTT. It is translated as CASSRSGRGGTDTQYF.

This rearrangement joins TRBV25-1 to TRBJ1-4; the D gene is possibly TRBD1 (5 bases). The CDR3 sequence is 15 residues long. Deletions cut 4 bases from V and 2 bases from J, with 11 bases between. The germline CDR1 and CDR2 sequences are MGHDK and SYGVNS. The CDR3 DNA reads as TGTGCCAGCAGTGCCCCTGGGGGGACTAATGAAAAACTGTTTTTT. This sequence encodes CASSAPGGTNEKLFF.